Listed here is a single T cell receptor (beta chain). In the original processing: Nucleated cell number was recorded as an estimate derived from reference gene primer amplification. The table came from immunoSEQ multiplex PCR; TCRdb's copy has only in-frame clones and leaves some out. That table supplies the V and J calls and clone size; D and trimming were determined from the DNA. The sample carries about 130,000 clones, over 70% recorded once. The sample belongs to a study of blood T cell repertoires in COVID-19. Across the whole study: Acute-phase and convalescent COVID-19 samples originated in the United States, Italy and Spain. T cells, B-cell-depleted T cells, or PBMCs provided the cDNA or gDNA that served as material.

Germline-derived CDR1 and CDR2 are MNHEY and SVGAGI. This CDR3 comprises 15 residues. Trimming took off 9 bases at V and 0 bases at J, with 17 bases between the two ends. The rearrangement links TRBV6-5 to TRBJ2-5, with D possibly TRBD2 on 6 matching bases. The receptor's source is a man older than 75 with acute or convalescent COVID-19. Material for sequencing was peripheral blood. The CDR3 protein is CASEELGLHQETQYF. For the CDR3, the DNA is TGTGCCAGTGAAGAGTTGGGACTTCACCAAGAGACCCAGTACTTC.